The clone carrying this TCR beta chain was seen a few times. Antigen unknown. The CDR3 runs to 15 residues. Germline V CDR1 and CDR2: SEHNR, FQNEAQ (reference sequence). The germline V and J ends were trimmed by 2 bases and 0 bases, with 10 bases remaining between them. The sample is drawn from a study of response to subunit inactivated influenza vaccine. Study results and limitations: It was the authors' suggestion that each seasonal influenza vaccination recruits few new T cells.

TCRdb re-derived calls from the RT-PCR reads in MiXCR, one entry per CDR3 protein. The sample holds about 780,000 distinct CDR3 sequences, approximately 17% seen once. This receptor was obtained from a man aged 50-60 years who received an inactivated influenza vaccine. The sequencing here drew on PBMCs from blood, taken more than 4 days after vaccination. This chain joins TRBV7-9 and TRBJ1-2; no clear D. For the CDR3, the DNA is TGTGCCAGCAGCTTATCAACAGCAACTAACTATGGCTACACCTTC. This codes for CASSLSTATNYGYTF. Full variable domain (rest looked up from reference TRBV7-9 and TRBJ1-2): DTGVSQNPRHKITKRGQNVTFRCDPISEHNRLYWYRQTLGQGPEFLTYFQNEAQLEKSRLLSDRFSAERPKGSFSTLEIQRTEQGDSAMYLCASSLSTATNYGYTFGSGTRLTVV.